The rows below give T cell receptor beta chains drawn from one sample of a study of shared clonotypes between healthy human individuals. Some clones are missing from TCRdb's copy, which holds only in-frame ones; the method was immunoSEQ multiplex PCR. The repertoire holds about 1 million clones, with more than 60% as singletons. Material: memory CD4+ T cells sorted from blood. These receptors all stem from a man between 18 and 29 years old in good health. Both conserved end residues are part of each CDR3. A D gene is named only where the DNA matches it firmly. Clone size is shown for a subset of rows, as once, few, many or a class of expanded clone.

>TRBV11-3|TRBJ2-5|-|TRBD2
CASSPGGTQETQYF
TGTGCCAGCAGCCCGGGGGGGACCCAAGAGACCCAGTACTTC
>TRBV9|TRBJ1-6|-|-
CASSVSAANSPLHF
TGTGCCAGCAGCGTCTCTGCCGCCAATTCACCCCTCCACTTT
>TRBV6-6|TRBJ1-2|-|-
CASSYWQGLNYGYTF
TGTGCCAGCAGTTATTGGCAGGGTTTAAACTATGGCTACACCTTC
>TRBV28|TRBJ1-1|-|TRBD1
CATRQGLDTAFF
TGTGCCACCCGACAGGGTTTGGATACGGCTTTCTTT
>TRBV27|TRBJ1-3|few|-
CASSLYPGNTIYF
TGTGCCAGCAGTTTATACCCCGGAAACACCATATATTTT
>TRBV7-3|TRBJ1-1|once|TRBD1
CASGAGQSLGEAFF
TGTGCCAGCGGCGCGGGACAGTCCCTCGGTGAAGCTTTCTTT
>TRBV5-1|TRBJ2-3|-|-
CASRGVGTDTQYF
TGCGCCAGCAGGGGGGTGGGCACAGATACGCAGTATTTT
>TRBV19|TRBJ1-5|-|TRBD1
CASTDGTQGQPQHF
TGTGCCAGTACGGACGGGACACAGGGGCAGCCCCAGCATTTT
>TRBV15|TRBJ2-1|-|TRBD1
CATSRAGTGYNEQFF
TGTGCCACCAGCAGAGCAGGGACAGGGTACAATGAGCAGTTCTTC
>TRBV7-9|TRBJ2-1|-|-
CASSLGGQVYNEQFF
TGTGCCAGCAGCTTAGGAGGGCAGGTCTACAATGAGCAGTTCTTC
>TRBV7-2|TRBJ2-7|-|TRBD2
CASSIGTSGLYEQYF
TGTGCCAGCAGCATAGGGACTAGCGGACTATACGAGCAGTACTTC
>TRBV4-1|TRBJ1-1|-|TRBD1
CASSSRQGGKTPFSNTEAFF
TGCGCCAGCAGCTCCAGACAGGGAGGAAAGACTCCGTTTTCCAACACTGAAGCTTTCTTT
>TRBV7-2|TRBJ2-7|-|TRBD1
CASSRGQGTHEQYF
TGTGCCAGCAGCCGAGGACAGGGGACCCACGAGCAGTACTTC
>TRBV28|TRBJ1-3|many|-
CASSTRTSGNTIYF
TGTGCCAGCAGCACACGAACCTCTGGAAACACCATATATTTT
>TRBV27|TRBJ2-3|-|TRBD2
CASSLSRGLAGGKRTDTQYF
TGTGCCAGCAGTTTATCGAGGGGGTTAGCGGGGGGCAAAAGGACAGATACGCAGTATTTT
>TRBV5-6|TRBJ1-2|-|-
CASSLIVSGGLRGYTF
TGTGCCAGCAGCTTGATTGTATCGGGGGGGCTACGTGGCTACACCTTC
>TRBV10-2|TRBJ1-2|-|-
CASMVSSYGYTF
TGCGCCAGCATGGTCAGTTCCTATGGCTACACCTTC
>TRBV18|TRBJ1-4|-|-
CASSPGNAGGEKLFF
TGTGCCAGCTCACCAGGGAATGCCGGGGGAGAAAAACTGTTTTTT
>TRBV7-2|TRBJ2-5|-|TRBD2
CASSLDLAGGKETQYF
TGTGCCAGCAGCTTAGATCTAGCGGGGGGGAAAGAGACCCAGTACTTC
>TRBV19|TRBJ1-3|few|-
CASTPDMVSGNTIYF
TGTGCCAGTACTCCCGATATGGTCTCTGGAAACACCATATATTTT
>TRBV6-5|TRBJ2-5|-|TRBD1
CASRDSQETQYF
TGTGCCAGCCGGGACAGCCAAGAGACCCAGTACTTC
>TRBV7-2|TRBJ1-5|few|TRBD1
CASSPGTDNQPQHF
TGTGCCAGCAGCCCCGGGACAGACAATCAGCCCCAGCATTTT